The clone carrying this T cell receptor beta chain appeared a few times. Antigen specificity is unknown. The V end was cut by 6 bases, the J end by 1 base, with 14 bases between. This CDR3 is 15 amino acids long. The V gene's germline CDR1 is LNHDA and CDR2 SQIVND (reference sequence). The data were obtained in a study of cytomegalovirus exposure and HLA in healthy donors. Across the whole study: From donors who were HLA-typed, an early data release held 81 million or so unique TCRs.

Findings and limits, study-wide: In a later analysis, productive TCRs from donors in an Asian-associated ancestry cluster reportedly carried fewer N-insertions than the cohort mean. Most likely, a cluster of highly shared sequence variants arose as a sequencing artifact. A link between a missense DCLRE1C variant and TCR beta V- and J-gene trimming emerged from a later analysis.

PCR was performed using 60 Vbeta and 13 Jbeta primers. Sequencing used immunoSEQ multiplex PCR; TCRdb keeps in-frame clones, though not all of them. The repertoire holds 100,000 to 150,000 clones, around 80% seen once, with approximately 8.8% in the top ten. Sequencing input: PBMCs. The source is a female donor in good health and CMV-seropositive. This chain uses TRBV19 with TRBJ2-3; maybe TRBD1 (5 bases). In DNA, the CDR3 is TGTGCCAGTAGCCCCCGACAGTCCGGCACAGATACGCAGTATTTT. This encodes CASSPRQSGTDTQYF.